The source of this T cell receptor beta chain is a study of cytomegalovirus exposure and HLA in healthy donors. Overall study: The same platform was used for the roughly 120 validation repertoires as for the roughly 730 first-cohort repertoires, as reported in a later analysis.

Study results and caveats: The study found most TCR sequences rare, yet found some public TCRs in many donors.

The V and J ends lost 5 bases and 5 bases, in that order; junction bases with no gene match: 9. The germline V gene encodes CDR1 MDHEN and CDR2 SYDVKM. CDR3 length: 16 amino acids. On this clone itself: The antigen is undetermined.

Assay: immunoSEQ multiplex PCR; the TCRdb copy retains only in-frame clones and omits some. The sample records 150,000 to 200,000 clones, 80% to 90% being singletons. This sequence originates from a woman in her 30s in good health and CMV-seronegative. The sequenced sample was PBMCs. The chain links TRBV28 to TRBJ1-5, with 10 positions matching TRBD1. CDR3 coding DNA: TGTGCCAGCAGTACTTGGGACAGGGGAAAGGATCAGCCCCAGCATTTT. Its translation is CASSTWDRGKDQPQHF.